The 6 T cell receptor beta chains below come from one sample, sequenced in a study of T-cell memory formation after mild COVID-19 (dated by TCRdb to the early 2020s). Library prep was done by 5' RACE. Sequenced using an Illumina NovaSeq 6000. TCRdb ran its own pipeline on the public reads, namely fastp trimming at Q25 and MiXCR clone calling, and kept in-frame beta chains. A single entry per CDR3 protein holds the most common genes and DNA from its merged rows. This sample gives around 500,000 distinct CDR3 sequences in total; 18% of them show up just once. Jointly, the top ten make up roughly an eighth of the sample. The specimen sequenced was PBMCs or a T cell subset sorted from them (not recorded which). These TCRs come from an adult woman who had mild COVID-19 (a few samples of this study predate the infection). The sample titles of this study are shuffled in the database, so cell type and time point are left out; the donor was told from shared clones.

This clonotype was observed a handful of times. This chain uses TRBV30 with TRBJ1-1; D possibly corresponds to TRBD1 (6 bases). Germline CDR1 is GTSNPN and CDR2 is SVGIG (reference sequence). The CDR3 consists of 13 residues. The ends were cut back, 5 bases at V and 3 bases at J, with 13 bases in the middle. The CDR3 is CAWALAGDTEAFF. The CDR3 nucleotides are TGTGCCTGGGCCTTGGCAGGGGACACTGAAGCTTTCTTT.

V gene TRBV12-3 or TRBV12-4 combines with J gene TRBJ1-3, with 7 nucleotides matching TRBD1. The V and J ends lost 6 bases and 4 bases, in that order; junction bases with no gene match: 6. The CDR3 is 14 amino acids. CDR3 protein: CASRETGSGNTIYF. The CDR3 nucleotides read TGTGCCAGCAGGGAGACAGGGAGCGGAAACACCATATATTTT.

This clonotype has only a few counts. This chain joins TRBV9 and TRBJ1-1; 9 positions agree with TRBD1. The CDR3 runs to 16 residues. Germline V gene sequence: CDR1 SGDLS, CDR2 YYNGEE. The V segment lost 2 bases and the J segment 0 bases; nucleotides outside the gene matches: 5. The DNA of the CDR3 is TGTGCCAGCAGCGTGACAGGGGGGATAATGAACACTGAAGCTTTCTTT. It specifies CASSVTGGIMNTEAFF.

V is TRBV5-1 and J is TRBJ1-1; TRBD1 matches at 7 bases. V gave up 3 bases and J gave up 2 bases; unmatched junction bases: 1. Germline lookup yields CDR1 SGHRS and CDR2 YFSETQ. The CDR3 sequence is 13 residues long. CDR3 residues: CASSWDSNTEAFF. The CDR3 DNA reads TGCGCCAGCAGCTGGGACAGCAACACTGAAGCTTTCTTT.

This chain joins TRBV6-2 or TRBV6-3 and TRBJ2-7; D may correspond to TRBD1 or TRBD2 (5 bases each). Germline lookup yields CDR1 MNHEY and CDR2 SVGEGT. This CDR3 region has 14 residues. V dropped 8 bases and J dropped 4 bases, with 18 bases sitting between them. The CDR3 region has the DNA TGTGCCAGCTCCGTGGGACCGGTTTTTTACGAGCAGTACTTC. Amino acid sequence: CASSVGPVFYEQYF.

The chain employs TRBV6-1 and TRBJ2-2; 15 bases match TRBD2. The CDR3 is 16 amino acids. Per the germline V gene, CDR1 is MNHNS and CDR2 is SASEGT. V was pared by 5 bases and J by 5 bases, with 3 bases of the junction left unmatched. The CDR3 nucleotides are TGTGCCAGCAGTCGGACTAGCGGGGGGGCAACCGGGGAGCTGTTTTTT. This translates into CASSRTSGGATGELFF.